This T cell receptor (beta chain) was sequenced in a study of blood T cell dynamics during melanoma immunotherapy. Produced via immunoSEQ multiplex PCR; TCRdb's table is partial and in-frame only. The repertoire holds around 12,000 clones, roughly 83% seen once, with about 9.4% in the top ten. The time point: pre-treatment baseline. Response was assessed by RECIST 1.1 at 12 weeks, except a couple of rapid progressors. Patients with prior systemic cancer treatment, concomitant immunosuppressants, or other active malignancies were excluded. This sequence was found in a human donor with melanoma. This specimen consisted of blood, obtained from a patient treated with checkpoint blockade.

In nucleotides, the CDR3 is TGTGCCAGTAGTTCAGGGGTCCGGGAGACCCAGTACTTC. It is translated as CASSSGVRETQYF. V and J are TRBV19 and TRBJ2-5, with D possibly being TRBD1 (6 bases). The V end was cut by 5 bases, the J end by 5 bases, with 12 bases between. The CDR3 runs to 13 residues. Germline CDR1 and CDR2: LNHDA and SQIVND (reference sequence).